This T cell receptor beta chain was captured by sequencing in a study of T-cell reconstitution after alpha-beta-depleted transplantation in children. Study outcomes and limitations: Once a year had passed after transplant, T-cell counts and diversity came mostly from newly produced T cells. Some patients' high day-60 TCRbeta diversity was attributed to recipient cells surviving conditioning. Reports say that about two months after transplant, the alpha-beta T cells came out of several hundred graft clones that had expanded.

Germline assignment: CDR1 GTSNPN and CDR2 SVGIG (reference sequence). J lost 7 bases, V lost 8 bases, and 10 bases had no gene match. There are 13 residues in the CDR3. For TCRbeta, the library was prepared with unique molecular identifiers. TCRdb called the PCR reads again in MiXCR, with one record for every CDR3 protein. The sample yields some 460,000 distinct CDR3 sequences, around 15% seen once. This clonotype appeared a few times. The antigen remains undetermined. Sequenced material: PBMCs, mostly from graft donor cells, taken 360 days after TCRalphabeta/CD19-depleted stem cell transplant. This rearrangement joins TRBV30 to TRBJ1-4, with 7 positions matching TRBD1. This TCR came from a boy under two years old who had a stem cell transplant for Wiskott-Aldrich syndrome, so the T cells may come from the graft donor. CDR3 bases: TGTGCCGCGGACAGGACTACTTCTGAAAAACTGTTTTTT. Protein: CAADRTTSEKLFF.